Sequencing of this T cell receptor beta chain was carried out in a study of T cell clonotyping in hematopoietic cell transplantation. This clone was detected only a few times. The method was immunoSEQ multiplex PCR; TCRdb's version includes in-frame clones alone and lacks a portion of them. This sample carries 15,000 to 20,000 clones, roughly 70% of them seen once, and the ten largest clones take approximately 9.3%. Germline CDR1 is LNHDA and CDR2 is SQIVND (reference sequence). Between the trimmed V and J ends, which lost 3 bases and 3 bases, there was a span of 11 bases. The CDR3 loop spans 14 amino acids.

The chain recombines TRBV19 with TRBJ2-5, with D perhaps TRBD1 (5 bases). The clonotype comes from a woman aged 60 to 75 in good health. Some clones in this sample may be carry-over from other donors' samples. What was sequenced was peripheral blood mononuclear cells. The CDR3 sequence: CASSIDTQEETQYF. For the CDR3, the DNA is TGTGCCAGTAGTATCGACACACAGGAAGAGACCCAGTACTTC.